The clone carrying this T cell receptor (beta chain) was seen a single time. Its antigen remains unidentified. This specimen belongs to a study of T cell repertoires in cytomegalovirus infection. Across the study: CMV infection together with matching HLA type was indicated by public TCR beta signatures.

Study outcomes and limitations: Summed public TCR beta family frequency identified CMV carriers bearing the relevant HLA.

Each CDR3 protein gets one entry after TCRdb re-called the reads with MiXCR. The profile shows 830,000 or so distinct CDR3 sequences, roughly 33% of them singletons. Trimming cost V 6 bases and J 5 bases, with 10 bases left between them. The CDR3 contains 13 residues. This chain connects TRBV12-3 or TRBV12-4 to TRBJ2-2; perhaps TRBD1 as D (5 bases). The clonotype was recovered from a human donor in good health (CMV status not recorded). Some clones in this sample may be carry-over from other donors' samples. The sequenced sample was cultured CD8+ T cells from PBMCs, obtained from culture after CMV antigen stimulation. The CDR3 sequence: CASRGQGTGELFF. Written as DNA, the CDR3 is TGTGCCAGCAGGGGGCAGGGAACCGGGGAGCTGTTTTTT.